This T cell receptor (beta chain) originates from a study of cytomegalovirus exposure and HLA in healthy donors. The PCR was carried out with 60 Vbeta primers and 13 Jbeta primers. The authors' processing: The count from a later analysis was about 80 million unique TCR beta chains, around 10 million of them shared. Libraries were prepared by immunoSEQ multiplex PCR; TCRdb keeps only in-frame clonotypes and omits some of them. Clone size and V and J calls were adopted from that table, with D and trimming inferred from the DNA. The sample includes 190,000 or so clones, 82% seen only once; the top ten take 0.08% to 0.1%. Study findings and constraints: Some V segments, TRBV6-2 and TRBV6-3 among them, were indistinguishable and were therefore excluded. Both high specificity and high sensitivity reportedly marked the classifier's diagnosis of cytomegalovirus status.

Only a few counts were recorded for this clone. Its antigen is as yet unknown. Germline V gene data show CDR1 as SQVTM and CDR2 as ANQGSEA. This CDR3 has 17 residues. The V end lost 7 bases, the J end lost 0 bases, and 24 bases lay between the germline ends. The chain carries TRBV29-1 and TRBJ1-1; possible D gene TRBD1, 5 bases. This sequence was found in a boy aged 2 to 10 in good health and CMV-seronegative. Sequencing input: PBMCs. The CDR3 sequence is CSAYRQMGPSMNTEAFF. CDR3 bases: TGCAGCGCCTACCGACAGATGGGGCCGTCCATGAACACTGAAGCTTTCTTT.